These 32 T cell receptor beta chains came from one sample sequenced in a study of cytomegalovirus exposure and HLA in healthy donors. The table came from immunoSEQ multiplex PCR; TCRdb's copy has only in-frame clones and leaves some out. Of 150,000 to 200,000 clones listed, roughly 88% were seen once; the top ten hold roughly 1.5%. Material: PBMCs. The receptor source for this set is a woman younger than 30 in good health and CMV-seronegative.

The sample holds many counts of this clone. The V gene is TRBV6-5, the J gene TRBJ2-7; TRBD2 agrees at 11 bases. This CDR3 contains 14 residues. Germline lookup yields CDR1 MNHEY and CDR2 SVGAGI. Germline trimming cut 8 bases from V and 2 bases from J; bases unmatched to any gene: 5. CDR3 DNA: TGTGCCAGCCGGGGTAGCGGGGGGGCCTACGAGCAGTACTTC. It codes for CASRGSGGAYEQYF.

This clone came up once. The V gene is TRBV27, the J gene TRBJ2-2; 10 nucleotides match TRBD2. The trim removed 5 bases at V and 2 bases at J, leaving 8 bases unmatched. The germline V gene encodes CDR1 MNHEY and CDR2 SMNVEV (reference sequence). This CDR3 region has 17 residues. As DNA, the CDR3 is TGTGCCAGCAGTCCATCAATAGCGGGGGGTAACACCGGGGAGCTGTTTTTT. This sequence encodes CASSPSIAGGNTGELFF.

The chain combines TRBV19 with TRBJ2-1; D might be TRBD2 (7 bases). Trimming pared 3 bases from V and 3 bases from J, leaving 15 bases between. This CDR3 contains 16 residues. Germline V gene sequence: CDR1 LNHDA, CDR2 SQIVND (reference sequence). CDR3 loop: CASSMRRGGNYNEQFF. The CDR3 bases are TGTGCCAGTAGTATGAGGCGCGGGGGCAACTACAATGAGCAGTTCTTC.

The rearrangement links TRBV5-1 to TRBJ1-2, with 7 bases fitting TRBD1. Germline CDR1 is SGHRS and CDR2 is YFSETQ. CDR3 length: 16 amino acids. J lost 4 bases, V lost 4 bases, and 13 bases had no gene match. CDR3 in amino acids: CASSTQQGTSPYGYTF. The CDR3 region has the DNA TGCGCCAGCAGCACGCAACAGGGGACGAGTCCCTATGGCTACACCTTC.

This clone was observed a single time. V is TRBV11-2 and J is TRBJ2-7; 8 nucleotides align to TRBD2. Germline CDR1 SGHAT, CDR2 FQNNGV. Germline trimming cut 0 bases from V and 6 bases from J; bases unmatched to any gene: 7. There are 15 residues in the CDR3. CDR3 region: CASSLESGSRAEQYF. CDR3 DNA: TGTGCCAGCAGCTTAGAAAGCGGGAGTAGAGCCGAGCAGTACTTC.

In its sample, this clone was seen a few times. This chain links TRBV11-2 with TRBJ1-1; D gene uncertain. CDR1 SGHAT and CDR2 FQNNGV come from the germline V gene. The V gene lost 6 bases and the J gene lost 2 bases, with 10 bases spanning the gap. The CDR3 runs 13 residues. DNA for the CDR3: TGTGCCAGCAGACCAACGGGAAACACTGAAGCTTTCTTT. This encodes CASRPTGNTEAFF. The full variable domain, its missing parts supplied by reference TRBV11-2 and TRBJ1-1, is EAGVAQSPRYKIIEKRQSVAFWCNPISGHATLYWYQQILGQGPKLLIQFQNNGVVDDSQLPKDRFSAERLKGVDSTLKIQPAKLEDSAVYLCASRPTGNTEAFFGQGTRLTVV.

The chain couples TRBV13 to TRBJ2-1; TRBD2 matches 7 bases. The CDR3 covers 15 residues. In germline, CDR1 is PRHDT, CDR2 FYEKMQ (reference sequence). Unmatched junction bases numbered 6, after V lost 4 bases and J lost 3 bases. For the CDR3, the DNA is TGTGCCAGCAGCTCGCCAGCGGGGTACTACAATGAGCAGTTCTTC. Amino acid sequence: CASSSPAGYYNEQFF.

The J gene is TRBJ2-7, the V gene TRBV7-9, with no clear D. Trimming cost V 1 base and J 6 bases, with 10 bases left between them. The V gene's germline CDR1 is SEHNR and CDR2 FQNEAQ (reference sequence). The CDR3 covers 13 residues. The CDR3 sequence: CASSLGLEGEQYF. The CDR3 DNA reads TGTGCCAGCAGCTTAGGACTGGAAGGCGAGCAGTACTTC.

The chain carries TRBV27 and TRBJ2-1; 11 nucleotides match TRBD1. The CDR3 has 15 amino acids. The V gene end was trimmed by 7 bases and the J gene end by 10 bases; junction bases not matched to a gene: 12. Germline CDR1 is MNHEY and CDR2 is SMNVEV (reference sequence). In DNA form, the CDR3 reads TGTGCCAGCAAAAGCCCGGGACAGGGGGGCAAGGAGCAGTTCTTC. Translation: CASKSPGQGGKEQFF.

This chain joins TRBV30 and TRBJ1-1, with 12 bases fitting TRBD1. The CDR3 is 14 residues long. J was trimmed by 8 bases and V by 5 bases; bases with no gene match: 9. Germline V CDR1 and CDR2: GTSNPN, SVGIG (reference sequence). In DNA form, the CDR3 reads TGTGCCTGGGCCTTAACGGGGACAGGGGGCGAAGCTTTCTTT. Translation: CAWALTGTGGEAFF.

As regards this clone: The same CDR3 arises from other DNA sequences in this sample as well. The chain links TRBV9 to TRBJ2-1; 7 bases match TRBD2. The CDR3 consists of 15 residues. Germline V CDR1 and CDR2: SGDLS, YYNGEE. The J segment lost 0 bases and the V segment lost 4 bases, leaving 4 bases of the junction unmatched. The CDR3 region has the DNA TGTGCCAGCAGCCCGAGCGGGACCTCCTACAATGAGCAGTTCTTC. It encodes CASSPSGTSYNEQFF.

The rearrangement joins TRBV4-1 to TRBJ2-7, with 9 bases aligning to TRBD2. Germline CDR1 and CDR2: MGHRA and YSYEKL. J lost 5 bases, V lost 3 bases, and 8 bases had no gene match. This CDR3 region has 15 residues. In DNA, the CDR3 is TGCGCCAGCAGCCACCCAGCGGGGGGTGGCGACGAGCAGTACTTC. It translates to CASSHPAGGGDEQYF.

This clone appeared a few times. This chain uses TRBV9 with TRBJ2-2; 7 positions match TRBD1. The germline gives CDR1 SGDLS, CDR2 YYNGEE. V shed 5 bases and J 2 bases; nucleotides not matched to a gene: 3. The CDR3 contains 14 residues. For the CDR3, the DNA is TGTGCCAGCAGTTGGACAGGAAACACCGGGGAGCTGTTTTTT. The encoded protein is CASSWTGNTGELFF.

Here the CDR3 reads CASSEGGGSAYEQYF. The DNA for the CDR3 is TGTGCCAGCAGTGAGGGCGGGGGATCGGCCTACGAGCAGTACTTC. The chain has TRBV2 and TRBJ2-7; 7 nucleotides align to TRBD2. Per the germline V gene, CDR1 is SNHLY and CDR2 is FYNNEI. V trimming: 3 bases; J trimming: 2 bases; junction bases outside the gene matches: 7. The CDR3 covers 15 residues.

This chain links TRBV2 with TRBJ2-5; no clear D. The germline V and J ends were trimmed by 6 bases and 2 bases, with 10 bases remaining between them. Germline lookup yields CDR1 SNHLY and CDR2 FYNNEI. The length of the CDR3 is 13 residues. The CDR3 sequence: CASRAGSQETQYF. The DNA for the CDR3 is TGTGCCAGCAGGGCCGGGTCACAAGAGACCCAGTACTTC.

J is TRBJ1-1 and V is TRBV6-5; 8 nucleotides match TRBD1. Germline lookup yields CDR1 MNHEY and CDR2 SVGAGI. Losses at the gene ends were 6 bases for V and 5 bases for J; bases not matched to a gene: 8. The CDR3 is 14 amino acids. The CDR3: CASSRGTGRTEAFF. The CDR3 region has the DNA TGTGCCAGCAGCCGGGGGACAGGCAGAACTGAAGCTTTCTTT.

This clone appeared once. This rearrangement joins TRBV5-1 to TRBJ2-5; D not certain. The V gene's germline CDR1 is SGHRS and CDR2 YFSETQ. V was pared by 2 bases and J by 5 bases, with 7 bases between. This CDR3 spans 12 amino acids. The CDR3 nucleotides read TGCGCCAGCAGCTTCCCGAGGGAGACCCAGTACTTC. It is translated as CASSFPRETQYF.

The rearrangement joins TRBV2 to TRBJ2-3, with D perhaps TRBD1 (6 bases). This CDR3 is 12 amino acids long. The germline V and J ends were trimmed by 8 bases and 7 bases, with 13 bases remaining between them. Germline-derived CDR1 and CDR2 are SNHLY and FYNNEI. CDR3 loop: CASGTGIYTQYF. DNA of the CDR3: TGTGCCAGCGGTACAGGGATTTATACGCAGTATTTT.

This clone occurred a few times. The chain joins TRBV25-1 to TRBJ1-6; D perhaps matches TRBD1 (6 bases). CDR1 is MGHDK and CDR2 is SYGVNS in the germline V gene. The CDR3 contains 12 residues. V was clipped by 10 bases and J by 7 bases, with 11 bases between them. The CDR3 DNA follows: TGTGCCACTAGGGGGGGGAATTCACCCCTCCACTTT. Translation: CATRGGNSPLHF.

The chain is built from TRBV29-1 and TRBJ1-2; 8 nucleotides line up with TRBD1. The trim removed 6 bases at V and 3 bases at J, leaving 6 bases unmatched. Germline loops: CDR1 SQVTM, CDR2 ANQGSEA. The CDR3 has 13 residues. Here the CDR3 DNA reads TGCAGCGTCCCGGACAGGGAAGACTATGGCTACACCTTC. It is translated as CSVPDREDYGYTF. Full variable domain (rest looked up from reference TRBV29-1 and TRBJ1-2): SAVISQKPSRDICQRGTSLTIQCQVDSQVTMMFWYRQQPGQSLTLIATANQGSEATYESGFVIDKFPISRPNLTFSTLTVSNMSPEDSSIYLCSVPDREDYGYTFGSGTRLTVV.

The V gene is TRBV27, the J gene TRBJ2-3; 9 nucleotides line up with TRBD2. V shed 5 bases and J 5 bases; nucleotides not matched to a gene: 14. The CDR3 runs to 17 residues. Germline V gene data show CDR1 as MNHEY and CDR2 as SMNVEV (reference sequence). CDR3 in DNA: TGTGCCAGCAGTCCGCTGACTTCGCGGGGGGGGGAAGATACGCAGTATTTT. It codes for CASSPLTSRGGEDTQYF.

The rearrangement joins TRBV6-1 to TRBJ1-5; D not resolved. Germline CDR1 MNHNS, CDR2 SASEGT. V was clipped by 6 bases and J by 1 base, with 13 bases between them. The CDR3 has 15 residues. CDR3 amino acids: CASSLHGLSNQPQHF. As DNA, the CDR3 is TGTGCCAGCAGCCTCCATGGCCTGAGCAATCAGCCCCAGCATTTT.

V and J are TRBV7-8 and TRBJ1-3; 7 nucleotides align to TRBD1. CDR3 length: 15 amino acids. Germline CDR1 reads SGHVS; CDR2 reads FQNEAQ. V dropped 5 bases and J dropped 2; count of bases not matched to a gene: 6. Here the CDR3 reads CASSTAQGPGNTIYF. DNA for the CDR3: TGTGCCAGCAGCACCGCACAGGGGCCTGGAAACACCATATATTTT. The entire variable domain, with the rest obtained from reference TRBV7-8 and TRBJ1-3, is as follows: GAGVSQSPRYKVAKRGQDVALRCDPISGHVSLFWYQQALGQGPEFLTYFQNEAQLDKSGLPSDRFFAERPEGSVSTLKIQRTQQEDSAVYLCASSTAQGPGNTIYFGEGSWLTVV.

Here the CDR3 DNA reads TGTGCCTGGAGTGTATCGAGGGTACCAACTAATGAAAAACTGTTTTTT. Translation gives CAWSVSRVPTNEKLFF. This chain uses TRBV30 with TRBJ1-4, with D uncertain. Germline V lookup: CDR1 GTSNPN, CDR2 SVGIG (reference sequence). The CDR3 contains 16 residues. V dropped 0 bases and J dropped 0 bases, with 11 bases sitting between them.

The chain carries TRBV6-1 and TRBJ2-7, with TRBD1 as a possible D gene (6 bases). The V end lost 2 bases, the J end lost 3 bases, and 14 bases lay between the germline ends. Germline-derived CDR1 and CDR2 are MNHNS and SASEGT. This CDR3 has 15 amino acids. DNA of the CDR3: TGTGCCAGCAGTGAAATGACAGGACTTATCTACGAGCAGTACTTC. It codes for CASSEMTGLIYEQYF.

The V and J genes are TRBV30 and TRBJ2-2; no clear D gene. V shed 0 bases and J shed 10 bases, with 12 bases lying between them. The CDR3 runs to 13 residues. Germline-derived CDR1 and CDR2 are GTSNPN and SVGIG (reference sequence). Here the CDR3 reads CAWSVNLRTELFF. CDR3 DNA sequence: TGTGCCTGGAGTGTAAACTTACGAACGGAGCTGTTTTTT. Variable domain in full (rest from reference TRBV30 and TRBJ2-2): SQTIHQWPATLVQPVGSPLSLECTVEGTSNPNLYWYRQAAGRGLQLLFYSVGIGQISSEVPQNLSASRPQDRQFILSSKKLLLSDSGFYLCAWSVNLRTELFFGEGSRLTVL.

The chain has TRBV9 and TRBJ1-3; D perhaps matches TRBD1 (5 bases). V was pared by 0 bases and J by 10 bases, with 11 bases between. The CDR3 extends over 13 amino acids. Germline loops: CDR1 SGDLS, CDR2 YYNGEE. CDR3 coding DNA: TGTGCCAGCAGCGTAGAAGGGGAAAGGACCATATATTTT. Protein: CASSVEGERTIYF.

This chain uses TRBV28 with TRBJ1-2; 7 bases are shared with TRBD1. V was pared by 2 bases and J by 4 bases, with 1 base of the junction left unmatched. Germline CDR1 reads MDHEN; CDR2 reads SYDVKM. This CDR3 has 13 amino acids. DNA for the CDR3: TGTGCCAGCAGTTTACCAGGGGGCTATGGCTACACCTTC. Protein sequence: CASSLPGGYGYTF.

The chain recombines TRBV11-2 with TRBJ2-3, with TRBD2 identical over 12 bases. There are 15 residues in the CDR3. V dropped 9 bases and J dropped 3; count of bases not matched to a gene: 7. Looked up from germline, CDR1 is SGHAT and CDR2 is FQNNGV. The DNA of the CDR3 is TGTGCCAGTGGGACTAGCGGGTATAAAACAGATACGCAGTATTTT. Protein product: CASGTSGYKTDTQYF.

This chain connects TRBV7-9 to TRBJ2-7, with D possibly TRBD1 on 6 matching bases. CDR1 is SEHNR and CDR2 is FQNEAQ in the germline V gene (reference sequence). The CDR3 runs 15 residues. V dropped 8 bases and J dropped 0 bases, with 17 bases sitting between them. The CDR3 reads CASSPSGTPSYEQYF. The CDR3 nucleotides are TGTGCCAGCTCCCCCTCGGGGACACCCTCCTACGAGCAGTACTTC.

The chain joins TRBV6-1 to TRBJ1-2; 8 bases map to TRBD1. The CDR3 runs to 13 residues. J gave up 8 bases and V 3 bases, and 5 bases lay outside the gene matches. Germline CDR1 reads MNHNS; CDR2 reads SASEGT. CDR3 nucleotide sequence: TGTGCCAGCAGTGAGACAGGGGTAGAGGGCTACACCTTC. Its protein product is CASSETGVEGYTF.

The chain combines TRBV2 with TRBJ2-1; 8 positions agree with TRBD2. The CDR3 spans 13 residues. The germline V gene encodes CDR1 SNHLY and CDR2 FYNNEI. Trimming at V came to 8 bases and at J to 5 bases, leaving 5 bases not matched to a gene. The CDR3 DNA is TGTGCCAGCCCTAGCGGGCCTCACAATGAGCAGTTCTTC. Residues: CASPSGPHNEQFF.